The 29 T cell receptor beta chains in this list originate from one sample, sequenced in a study of CD8 T cells in Susac syndrome. Reverse transcription of about 0.5 to 1 ug RNA was carried out with random hexamers. In TCRdb, the immunoSEQ multiplex PCR reads were re-called with MiXCR into one record per CDR3 protein. The sample lists 200,000 or so distinct CDR3 sequences; approximately 90% were seen once. Material for sequencing was CD8+ T cells from PBMCs. The receptors come from a human donor with multiple sclerosis.

This clonotype was counted once. The CDR3 nucleotides are TGTGCCAGCAGCTTAGCGCAGTCTACTGAAGCTTTCTTT. This encodes CASSLAQSTEAFF. The J gene is TRBJ1-1, the V gene TRBV13; D call uncertain. Germline V gene data show CDR1 as PRHDT and CDR2 as FYEKMQ (reference sequence). CDR3 size: 13 residues. Trimming cost V 1 base and J 5 bases, with 8 bases left between them.

The chain couples TRBV24-1 to TRBJ2-1; TRBD1 aligns across 7 bases. This CDR3 has 10 residues. Germline V gives CDR1 KGHDR, CDR2 SFDVKD. Trimming cost V 9 bases and J 15 bases; bases outside gene matches: 7. The CDR3 protein is CATPDRRRFF. The CDR3, as DNA: TGTGCCACCCCGGACAGGAGAAGGTTCTTC.

The DNA of the CDR3 is TGCAGTGCTCCGGTTCGGGATTACTCTGGAAACACCATATATTTT. The encoded protein is CSAPVRDYSGNTIYF. The chain has TRBV20-1 and TRBJ1-3, with D unclear. This CDR3 is built from 15 residues. The germline CDR1 and CDR2 sequences are DFQATT and SNEGSKA (reference sequence). V lost 5 bases, J lost 0 bases, and 14 bases lay in between.

This clonotype was observed a handful of times. The genes are TRBV7-9 and TRBJ1-2, with a possible D match to TRBD1 (5 bases). V was shortened by 3 bases and J by 6 bases, with 5 bases between the two germline ends. The CDR3 spans 11 residues. CDR1 is SEHNR and CDR2 is FQNEAQ in the germline V gene (reference sequence). CDR3 region: CASSLGDGYTF. The CDR3 coding sequence is TGTGCCAGCAGCTTGGGGGATGGCTACACCTTC.

The chain carries TRBV5-1 and TRBJ2-1, with 10 bases fitting TRBD1. CDR1 and CDR2 (germline): SGHRS, YFSETQ. The CDR3 consists of 16 residues. The V segment lost 3 bases and the J segment 8 bases; nucleotides outside the gene matches: 11. This chain's CDR3 is CASSYSGTGEGDEQFF. The DNA for the CDR3 is TGCGCCAGCAGCTATTCCGGGACAGGGGAGGGTGATGAGCAGTTCTTC.

The chain combines TRBV13 with TRBJ2-2, with D perhaps TRBD1 (5 bases). The CDR3 loop spans 13 amino acids. Germline V gene data show CDR1 as PRHDT and CDR2 as FYEKMQ (reference sequence). The V end lost 10 bases, the J end lost 4 bases, and 13 bases lay between the germline ends. CDR3 coding DNA: TGTGCCACACACGTAAGGGGCACCGGGGAGCTGTTTTTT. Translating gives CATHVRGTGELFF. The entire variable domain, with the rest obtained from reference TRBV13 and TRBJ2-2, is as follows: AAGVIQSPRHLIKEKRETATLKCYPIPRHDTVYWYQQGPGQDPQFLISFYEKMQSDKGSIPDRFSAQQFSDYHSELNMSSLELGDSALYFCATHVRGTGELFFGEGSRLTVL.

This clonotype appeared a single time. The gene calls are TRBV7-9 and TRBJ2-5; 7 bases match TRBD1. CDR1 is SEHNR, CDR2 FQNEAQ, per germline (reference sequence). J was trimmed by 3 bases and V by 0 bases; bases with no gene match: 4. This CDR3 is 15 amino acids long. Here the CDR3 reads CASSLALGTEETQYF. CDR3 DNA: TGTGCCAGCAGCTTAGCGTTAGGGACAGAAGAGACCCAGTACTTC.

This sequence joins TRBV19 and TRBJ2-7; D unclear. This CDR3 contains 13 residues. Germline V gene lookup returns CDR1 LNHDA and CDR2 SQIVND (reference sequence). Trimming pared 5 bases from V and 1 base from J, leaving 9 bases between. The CDR3 spells CASSPALSYEQYF. The CDR3 nucleotides read TGTGCCAGTAGTCCGGCTCTGTCCTACGAGCAGTACTTC.

The CDR3 reads CASSFAPGRSSSGYGYTF. The CDR3 DNA sequence: TGTGCCAGCAGTTTCGCTCCAGGCCGGTCAAGTAGTGGCTATGGCTACACCTTC. This chain joins TRBV12-3 or TRBV12-4 and TRBJ1-2; D gene ambiguous. CDR3 size: 18 residues. Between the trimmed V and J ends, which lost 3 bases and 4 bases, there was a span of 24 bases.

The chain links TRBV29-1 to TRBJ2-7; 12 nucleotides line up with TRBD2. V lost 5 bases and J lost 6; bases outside the gene matches: 11. CDR3 length: 15 amino acids. Germline V gene sequence: CDR1 SQVTM, CDR2 ANQGSEA. This CDR3 is CSVSPALAGGGEQYF. The CDR3 DNA sequence: TGCAGCGTTTCTCCCGCACTAGCGGGAGGTGGCGAGCAGTACTTC.

This clonotype has more than one count but fewer than ten. CDR3 residues: CASRRGTGRSTETQYF. CDR3 coding DNA: TGTGCCAGCAGGAGGGGGACAGGGCGGTCTACAGAGACCCAGTACTTC. The V gene is TRBV2, the J gene TRBJ2-5, with 9 nucleotides matching TRBD1. Germline loops: CDR1 SNHLY, CDR2 FYNNEI. V lost 6 bases, J lost 4 bases, and 12 bases stayed unmatched. This CDR3 contains 16 residues.

The rearrangement joins TRBV7-9 to TRBJ1-1; D gene uncertain. The CDR3 spans 13 residues. The V gene lost 3 bases and the J gene lost 13 bases, with 18 bases spanning the gap. Germline values: CDR1 SEHNR, CDR2 FQNEAQ (reference sequence). CDR3 coding DNA: TGTGCCAGCAGCTTCGGCTCCCGAGAGATGGTTTTCTTT. It yields the protein CASSFGSREMVFF.

This chain uses TRBV27 with TRBJ1-5; D ambiguous. Trimming removed 5 bases at V and 6 bases at J, with 14 bases between. From germline, CDR1 is MNHEY and CDR2 SMNVEV (reference sequence). The CDR3 consists of 14 residues. CDR3 nucleotides: TGTGCCAGCAGTCTCGTCCCCTCGGGTCAGCCCCAGCATTTT. Translation gives CASSLVPSGQPQHF.

The chain combines TRBV4-1 with TRBJ1-5; tentative D call: TRBD1 (5 bases). The CDR3 runs to 15 residues. V lost 1 base, J lost 2 bases, and 9 bases lay in between. Per germline, CDR1 MGHRA and CDR2 YSYEKL. CDR3 region: CASSQGGGGNQPQHF. The CDR3 region has the DNA TGCGCCAGCAGCCAAGGGGGCGGAGGCAATCAGCCCCAGCATTTT.

The sample holds a few counts of this clonotype. V is TRBV20-1 and J is TRBJ2-7; D uncertain. CDR1 is DFQATT and CDR2 is SNEGSKA in the germline V gene (reference sequence). Trimming pared 0 bases from V and 3 bases from J, leaving 3 bases between. This CDR3 is built from 11 residues. The CDR3 here is CSARDNYEQYF. As DNA, the CDR3 is TGCAGTGCTAGAGACAACTACGAGCAGTACTTC.

The chain joins TRBV2 to TRBJ2-2, with 7 nucleotides matching TRBD2. The germline gives CDR1 SNHLY, CDR2 FYNNEI. The length of the CDR3 is 15 residues. Trimming cost V 6 bases and J 5 bases; bases outside gene matches: 9. The CDR3 region is CASREGLAETGELFF. The DNA for the CDR3 is TGTGCCAGCAGGGAGGGCCTAGCGGAGACCGGGGAGCTGTTTTTT.

The chain combines TRBV6-1 with TRBJ1-1, with D perhaps TRBD1 (6 bases). The V gene lost 5 bases and the J gene lost 1 base, with 11 bases spanning the gap. The CDR3 totals 14 residues. The germline CDR1 and CDR2 sequences are MNHNS and SASEGT. CDR3: CASSLWGQNTEAFF. In DNA form, the CDR3 reads TGTGCCAGCAGTCTATGGGGACAGAACACTGAAGCTTTCTTT.

The rearrangement uses TRBV7-9 and TRBJ1-1; D is ambiguous. The germline V gene encodes CDR1 SEHNR and CDR2 FQNEAQ (reference sequence). The V and J ends lost 5 bases and 2 bases respectively, with 6 bases between them. The CDR3 totals 12 residues. The CDR3 nucleotides are TGTGCCAGCAGCAGCGTAAACACTGAAGCTTTCTTT. Translating it yields CASSSVNTEAFF.

This rearrangement joins TRBV7-9 to TRBJ2-5, with 9 nucleotides matching TRBD2. CDR1 and CDR2 from the germline V gene are SEHNR and FQNEAQ (reference sequence). The trim removed 5 bases at V and 2 bases at J, leaving 6 bases unmatched. The CDR3 covers 15 residues. CDR3 bases: TGTGCCAGCAGCCATGGAGCGGGGGGACAAGAGACCCAGTACTTC. Protein sequence: CASSHGAGGQETQYF.

CDR3 DNA: TGTGCCTGGGCCCGGGGGGGCACCGGGGAGCTGTTTTTT. Translated: CAWARGGTGELFF. J is TRBJ2-2 and V is TRBV30, with TRBD2 matching over 8 bases. CDR1 and CDR2 from the germline V gene are GTSNPN and SVGIG (reference sequence). The CDR3 covers 13 residues. V lost 5 bases and J lost 4; bases outside the gene matches: 3.

The V call is TRBV12-3 or TRBV12-4, the J call TRBJ1-2, with D possibly being TRBD1 (5 bases). The CDR3 runs to 12 residues. Trimming pared 6 bases from V and 4 bases from J, leaving 9 bases between. The CDR3 coding sequence is TGTGCCAGCAGCCTGACAGTCTATGGCTACACCTTC. This sequence encodes CASSLTVYGYTF.

V usage is TRBV28 and J usage is TRBJ2-1; TRBD2 aligns across 7 bases. This CDR3 is built from 14 residues. After removal of 6 bases from V and 2 bases from J, the junction contained 4 bases not matched to a gene. The V gene's germline CDR1 is MDHEN and CDR2 SYDVKM. The CDR3 bases are TGTGCCAGCAGCCGCGGACTAGCCTACAATGAGCAGTTCTTC. Translated, it gives CASSRGLAYNEQFF.

The chain couples TRBV7-9 to TRBJ2-1; weak D call: TRBD2 (5 bases). The ends were cut back, 4 bases at V and 1 base at J, with 20 bases in the middle. CDR3 length equals 18 residues. Germline lookup yields CDR1 SEHNR and CDR2 FQNEAQ (reference sequence). The CDR3 DNA is TGTGCCAGCAGCTACCCCTCAGCGGTTGGAGGATCCTACAATGAGCAGTTCTTC. Translation: CASSYPSAVGGSYNEQFF.

This clonotype was recorded once. The V and J genes are TRBV27 and TRBJ2-7; 9 positions match TRBD1. J lost 3 bases, V lost 4 bases, and 7 bases had no gene match. The germline CDR1 and CDR2 sequences are MNHEY and SMNVEV (reference sequence). CDR3 size: 15 residues. The CDR3 sequence: CASSYQGGQGYEQYF. For the CDR3, the DNA is TGTGCCAGCAGTTACCAGGGGGGACAGGGCTACGAGCAGTACTTC.

The chain links TRBV7-8 to TRBJ2-2; 12 bases are shared with TRBD2. Germline V gene data show CDR1 as SGHVS and CDR2 as FQNEAQ. The CDR3 extends over 16 amino acids. V dropped 4 bases and J dropped 4; count of bases not matched to a gene: 4. The CDR3 is CASSSPSGGATGELFF. The CDR3 DNA follows: TGTGCCAGCAGCTCCCCTAGCGGGGGGGCCACCGGGGAGCTGTTTTTT.

This clonotype appeared a single time. The genes are TRBV9 and TRBJ1-3, with D maybe TRBD1 (5 bases). In germline, CDR1 is SGDLS, CDR2 YYNGEE. Trimming took off 3 bases at V and 4 bases at J, with 14 bases between the two ends. The CDR3 totals 15 residues. The DNA of the CDR3 is TGTGCCAGCAGCGCCTCCGGGGGTCTAGGAAACACCATATATTTT. Its protein product is CASSASGGLGNTIYF.

The V gene is TRBV11-2, the J gene TRBJ1-2, with a possible D match to TRBD1 (6 bases). The V gene lost 5 bases and the J gene lost 8 bases, with 21 bases spanning the gap. Per germline, CDR1 SGHAT and CDR2 FQNNGV. This CDR3 region has 15 residues. The CDR3 nucleotides read TGTGCCAGCAGCGAAATAACAGGGTCTCAAGGGGGCTACACCTTC. Translating gives CASSEITGSQGGYTF.

The rearrangement links TRBV5-6 to TRBJ2-7, with TRBD2 identical over 8 bases. The CDR3 is 11 amino acids. The germline V gene encodes CDR1 SGHDT and CDR2 YYEEEE. Unmatched junction bases numbered 5, after V lost 4 bases and J lost 11 bases. This chain's CDR3 is CASSSSGGEYF. For the CDR3, the DNA is TGTGCCAGCAGCAGTTCCGGGGGGGAGTACTTC.

Written as DNA, the CDR3 is TGTGCCAGCACCCAAGGGGTTAACACCGGGGAGCTGTTTTTT. It yields the protein CASTQGVNTGELFF. The V and J genes are TRBV12-3 or TRBV12-4 and TRBJ2-2; tentative D call: TRBD1 (5 bases). V gave up 7 bases and J gave up 2 bases, with 11 bases separating them. The CDR3 runs to 14 residues.